A single sample gave rise to the 13 T cell receptor beta chains below, sequenced in a study of early T cells in non-severe SARS-CoV-2 infection. From the 5' RACE reads, TCRdb called clonotypes with MiXCR, one entry per CDR3 protein. The repertoire includes tens of thousands of distinct CDR3 sequences, approximately 17% of them detected once, and around 4.9% sits in the top ten. This specimen was whole blood, taken at baseline. The source of these receptors is an adult who was a healthcare worker with PCR-confirmed SARS-CoV-2 infection or an uninfected control (not recorded which).

The genes are TRBV4-3 and TRBJ2-7; the D is unclear. Trimming stripped 3 bases from V and 2 bases from J, with 5 bases between. The germline V gene encodes CDR1 LGHNA and CDR2 YSLEER. The CDR3 has 12 residues. CDR3: CASSQAPYEQYF. In nucleotides, the CDR3 is TGCGCCAGCAGCCAGGCCCCCTACGAGCAGTACTTC.

Many counts were recorded for this clonotype. The J gene is TRBJ2-4, the V gene TRBV12-3 or TRBV12-4; D may correspond to TRBD1 or TRBD2 (5 bases each). The CDR3 has 18 residues. V shed 1 base and J shed 0 bases, with 16 bases lying between them. The CDR3 sequence is CASSLGGIRELAKNIQYF. For the CDR3, the DNA is TGTGCCAGCAGTTTAGGGGGGATACGGGAACTAGCCAAAAACATTCAGTACTTC.

This clonotype occurred many times. The genes are TRBV11-2 and TRBJ2-3; D ambiguous. Germline V CDR1 and CDR2: SGHAT, FQNNGV. V gave up 1 base and J gave up 4 bases, with 6 bases separating them. The CDR3 is 13 residues long. CDR3 coding DNA: TGTGCCAGCAGCTTAGCTGTACCAGATACGCAGTATTTT. Translated: CASSLAVPDTQYF.

There are a few counts of this clonotype. The CDR3 loop is CASTDRGSYEQYF. DNA of the CDR3: TGTGCCAGCACCGACAGGGGGTCCTACGAGCAGTACTTC. V gene TRBV2 combines with J gene TRBJ2-7, with 9 bases identical to TRBD1. Germline V CDR1 and CDR2: SNHLY, FYNNEI. The CDR3 has 13 amino acids. J was trimmed by 1 base and V by 7 bases; bases with no gene match: 2. Looking up the rest from reference TRBV2 and TRBJ2-7 gives the full variable domain: EPEVTQTPSHQVTQMGQEVILRCVPISNHLYFYWYRQILGQKVEFLVSFYNNEISEKSEIFDDQFSVERPDGSNFTLKIRSTKLEDSAMYFCASTDRGSYEQYFGPGTRLTVT.

Ten or more counts support this clonotype. This chain's CDR3 is CATSDSGADTQYF. Written as DNA, the CDR3 is TGTGCCACCAGTGATTCGGGCGCAGATACGCAGTATTTT. The chain joins TRBV24-1 to TRBJ2-3; D is ambiguous. Germline assignment: CDR1 KGHDR and CDR2 SFDVKD. Trimming shortened V by 2 bases and J by 4 bases, and 6 bases separated the two germline ends. The CDR3 length is 13 residues.

This clonotype has only a few counts. The J gene is TRBJ1-5, the V gene TRBV6-1, with D perhaps TRBD1 (5 bases). The CDR3 has 13 residues. The germline V gene has CDR1 MNHNS and CDR2 SASEGT. V was cut by 8 bases and J by 6 bases, with 14 bases left in between. CDR3 bases: TGTGCCAGCTGGCGGCAGGGAAGTCAGCCCCAGCATTTT. It is translated as CASWRQGSQPQHF.

This clonotype was detected ten times or more. The V call is TRBV27, the J call TRBJ2-7; 11 bases fit TRBD2. The CDR3 runs to 15 residues. Germline V gene sequence: CDR1 MNHEY, CDR2 SMNVEV (reference sequence). The trim removed 2 bases at V and 6 bases at J, leaving 6 bases unmatched. The DNA for the CDR3 is TGTGCCAGCAGTTTAATACTAGCGGGAGTGGGCGAGCAGTACTTC. It specifies CASSLILAGVGEQYF.

The chain recombines TRBV20-1 with TRBJ2-7; D not certain. Deletions cut 3 bases from V and 0 bases from J, with 12 bases between. CDR1 and CDR2 (germline): DFQATT, SNEGSKA (reference sequence). The length of the CDR3 is 14 residues. The CDR3 region is CSARGGEISYEQYF. The CDR3 DNA reads as TGCAGTGCTAGGGGTGGGGAAATCTCCTACGAGCAGTACTTC.

This sequence joins TRBV20-1 and TRBJ2-6, with D perhaps assigned TRBD1 or TRBD2 (6 bases each). CDR3 length: 14 amino acids. The germline V and J ends were trimmed by 6 bases and 4 bases, with 13 bases remaining between them. Germline lookup yields CDR1 DFQATT and CDR2 SNEGSKA (reference sequence). The CDR3 protein is CSAPTGLGANVLTF. The CDR3 nucleotides read TGCAGTGCCCCGACAGGACTAGGGGCCAACGTCCTGACTTTC.

The V call is TRBV29-1, the J call TRBJ2-1, with no clear D. The ends were cut back, 1 base at V and 8 bases at J, with 6 bases in the middle. The CDR3 contains 11 residues. The germline CDR1 and CDR2 sequences are SQVTM and ANQGSEA. Here the CDR3 reads CSVEATYEQFF. The CDR3 coding sequence is TGCAGCGTTGAAGCCACGTATGAGCAGTTCTTC.

At least ten counts were recorded for this clonotype. This chain joins TRBV28 and TRBJ2-1; D ambiguous. The germline V gene encodes CDR1 MDHEN and CDR2 SYDVKM. Trimming shortened V by 2 bases and J by 8 bases, and 13 bases separated the two germline ends. CDR3 size: 14 residues. In DNA form, the CDR3 reads TGTGCCAGCAGTTTAGTCAGGTTAATCGATGAGCAGTTCTTC. It codes for CASSLVRLIDEQFF. Supplemented by reference TRBV28 and TRBJ2-1, the full variable domain reads DVKVTQSSRYLVKRTGEKVFLECVQDMDHENMFWYRQDPGLGLRLIYFSYDVKMKEKGDIPEGYSVSREKKERFSLILESASTNQTSMYLCASSLVRLIDEQFFGPGTRLTVL.

The chain employs TRBV20-1 and TRBJ2-1; 11 bases fit TRBD2. From germline, CDR1 is DFQATT and CDR2 SNEGSKA (reference sequence). V was clipped by 8 bases and J by 4 bases; unmatched bases: 4. The CDR3 extends over 13 amino acids. The DNA for the CDR3 is TGCAGTACCCGACTAGCGGGGTACAATGAGCAGTTCTTC. Residues: CSTRLAGYNEQFF.

The CDR3 loop reads CSAPEFLRDEAFF. CDR3 coding DNA: TGCAGTGCTCCTGAATTCCTAAGAGATGAAGCTTTCTTT. The chain is built from TRBV20-1 and TRBJ1-1; D is unclear. The germline V and J ends were trimmed by 5 bases and 7 bases, with 17 bases remaining between them. The CDR3 has 13 residues. Germline CDR1 reads DFQATT; CDR2 reads SNEGSKA (reference sequence).